One sample yielded the 30 T cell receptor beta chains listed below, sequenced in a study of cytomegalovirus exposure and HLA in healthy donors. 60 Vbeta and 13 Jbeta primers were used in PCR. The method was immunoSEQ multiplex PCR; TCRdb's version includes in-frame clones alone and lacks a portion of them. The sample has over 75,000 clones, around 71% seen once; the top ten hold under 2.5%. The sample was PBMCs. All receptors derive from a man younger than 45 in good health and CMV-seronegative.

The chain combines TRBV6-6 with TRBJ2-1; a possible D gene is TRBD1 (6 bases). Germline V gives CDR1 MNHNY, CDR2 SVGAGI (reference sequence). The CDR3 runs to 14 residues. Trimming pared 10 bases from V and 7 bases from J, leaving 20 bases between. CDR3 amino acids: CAIQHRETFNEQFF. The CDR3 region has the DNA TGTGCCATCCAACACAGGGAGACGTTTAATGAGCAGTTCTTC.

Here the CDR3 reads CASSYGGQGDTGELFF. The CDR3 nucleotides read TGTGCCAGCAGTTACGGGGGACAGGGGGACACCGGGGAGCTGTTTTTT. The chain recombines TRBV6-6 with TRBJ2-2; the match to TRBD1 covers 11 bases. The CDR3 length is 16 residues. The V segment lost 2 bases and the J segment 3 bases; nucleotides outside the gene matches: 2. In germline, CDR1 is MNHNY, CDR2 SVGAGI (reference sequence).

The table lists this clone with a few counts. This chain connects TRBV13 to TRBJ2-7; 8 bases line up with TRBD1. The CDR3 loop spans 15 amino acids. The J segment lost 7 bases and the V segment lost 5 bases, leaving 13 bases of the junction unmatched. The germline V gene encodes CDR1 PRHDT and CDR2 FYEKMQ (reference sequence). CDR3 in DNA: TGTGCCAGCAGCCTCACCGGGACAGGCATTCGTGAGCAGTACTTC. The encoded protein is CASSLTGTGIREQYF.

A single count supports this clone. This chain uses TRBV5-1 with TRBJ2-7; 8 bases line up with TRBD1. CDR3 length equals 15 residues. Germline CDR1 and CDR2: SGHRS and YFSETQ. After removal of 0 bases from V and 3 bases from J, the junction contained 5 bases not matched to a gene. CDR3: CASSLVTGAVYEQYF. The CDR3 DNA reads TGCGCCAGCAGCTTGGTGACAGGGGCGGTCTACGAGCAGTACTTC.

The genes are TRBV5-1 and TRBJ1-4, with D unresolved. The CDR3 contains 14 residues. The germline gives CDR1 SGHRS, CDR2 YFSETQ. V was shortened by 3 bases and J by 9 bases, with 15 bases between the two germline ends. This CDR3 is CASSYEGSGKKLFF. CDR3 DNA sequence: TGCGCCAGCAGCTATGAGGGATCCGGGAAAAAACTGTTTTTT. The full variable domain, in which reference TRBV5-1 and TRBJ1-4 provide the parts outside the CDR3, is KAGVTQTPRYLIKTRGQQVTLSCSPISGHRSVSWYQQTPGQGLQFLFEYFSETQRNKGNFPGRFSGRQFSNSRSEMNVSTLELGDSALYLCASSYEGSGKKLFFGSGTQLSVL.

V usage is TRBV2 and J usage is TRBJ2-1; 7 bases agree with TRBD1. V was clipped by 4 bases and J by 5 bases; unmatched bases: 14. The CDR3 length is 17 residues. In germline, CDR1 is SNHLY, CDR2 FYNNEI. The CDR3 sequence: CASSGQGRLGINNEQFF. CDR3 nucleotide sequence: TGTGCCAGCAGTGGACAGGGTAGACTGGGGATTAACAATGAGCAGTTCTTC.

This chain joins TRBV9 and TRBJ1-5, with TRBD1 as a possible D gene (6 bases). This CDR3 has 14 amino acids. Germline V gene lookup returns CDR1 SGDLS and CDR2 YYNGEE. V dropped 3 bases and J dropped 2 bases, with 9 bases sitting between them. In nucleotides, the CDR3 is TGTGCCAGCAGCGGTTCAGGGGGCAATCAGCCCCAGCATTTT. Amino acid sequence: CASSGSGGNQPQHF.

The V and J genes are TRBV30 and TRBJ2-5; TRBD1 aligns across 7 bases. The CDR3 extends over 13 amino acids. V was clipped by 1 base and J by 11 bases; unmatched bases: 10. Germline V gene sequence: CDR1 GTSNPN, CDR2 SVGIG (reference sequence). The CDR3 nucleotides are TGTGCCTGGAGTGAAGGAAGACAGGGTAAGCAGTACTTC. Translation: CAWSEGRQGKQYF.

This chain uses TRBV5-4 with TRBJ2-2; D unresolved. Germline CDR1 reads SGHNT; CDR2 reads YYREEE (reference sequence). The CDR3 spans 15 residues. Trimming took off 4 bases at V and 4 bases at J, with 14 bases between the two ends. The CDR3 region is CASSPTDPGTGELFF. The CDR3 nucleotides read TGTGCCAGCAGCCCTACGGATCCGGGCACCGGGGAGCTGTTTTTT.

The V call is TRBV4-3, the J call TRBJ1-2; tentatively, D is TRBD1 (6 bases). CDR1 is LGHNA and CDR2 is YSLEER in the germline V gene. The CDR3 contains 13 residues. Trimming took off 0 bases at V and 6 bases at J, with 8 bases between the two ends. In DNA, the CDR3 is TGCGCCAGCAGCCAAGAAGGGGGTCATGGCTACACCTTC. Translating it yields CASSQEGGHGYTF.

V is TRBV5-4 and J is TRBJ2-7, with D uncertain. The germline V and J ends were trimmed by 3 bases and 3 bases, with 7 bases remaining between them. This CDR3 has 12 residues. Looked up from germline, CDR1 is SGHNT and CDR2 is YYREEE (reference sequence). The CDR3 is CASSSPGYEQYF. In DNA, the CDR3 is TGTGCCAGCAGCTCCCCAGGCTACGAGCAGTACTTC.

This clone was detected only once. The V and J genes are TRBV5-1 and TRBJ1-3; the D is unclear. With 0 bases removed from V and 0 bases from J, the gap between germline ends came to 7 bases. CDR3 length equals 15 residues. The germline CDR1 and CDR2 sequences are SGHRS and YFSETQ. CDR3 in amino acids: CASSLGPFSGNTIYF. Written as DNA, the CDR3 is TGCGCCAGCAGCTTGGGGCCGTTCTCTGGAAACACCATATATTTT. The full variable domain, completed using reference TRBV5-1 and TRBJ1-3, is KAGVTQTPRYLIKTRGQQVTLSCSPISGHRSVSWYQQTPGQGLQFLFEYFSETQRNKGNFPGRFSGRQFSNSRSEMNVSTLELGDSALYLCASSLGPFSGNTIYFGEGSWLTVV.

The chain links TRBV9 to TRBJ2-2; no clear D. Germline values: CDR1 SGDLS, CDR2 YYNGEE. V lost 2 bases, J lost 6 bases, and 5 bases lay in between. The length of the CDR3 is 12 residues. The DNA of the CDR3 is TGTGCCAGCAGCGTCTTCCCCGGGGAGCTGTTTTTT. It is translated as CASSVFPGELFF.

The J gene is TRBJ2-7, the V gene TRBV18; 9 nucleotides match TRBD1. Per germline, CDR1 KGHSH and CDR2 LQKENI. V dropped 2 bases and J dropped 3; count of bases not matched to a gene: 8. This CDR3 is built from 16 residues. CDR3 protein: CASSPAGQGVIYEQYF. Here the CDR3 DNA reads TGTGCCAGCTCACCAGCGGGACAGGGAGTTATCTACGAGCAGTACTTC.

The chain couples TRBV27 to TRBJ2-7; D unclear. The germline CDR1 and CDR2 sequences are MNHEY and SMNVEV (reference sequence). CDR3 length: 16 amino acids. Trimming took 5 bases from V and 0 from J, leaving 17 bases between them. CDR3 region: CASSRVIGLLSYEQYF. In DNA form, the CDR3 reads TGTGCCAGCAGTCGGGTGATCGGTTTACTCTCCTACGAGCAGTACTTC.

This rearrangement joins TRBV7-3 to TRBJ2-3; 10 bases line up with TRBD2. From germline, CDR1 is SGHTA and CDR2 FQGTGA. The CDR3 sequence is 16 residues long. V lost 1 base, J lost 6 bases, and 7 bases stayed unmatched. CDR3 sequence: CASSLRLAGGLDTQYF. Written as DNA, the CDR3 is TGTGCCAGCAGCTTAAGGTTAGCGGGAGGCTTGGATACGCAGTATTTT.

The genes are TRBV7-3 and TRBJ2-7; 11 positions agree with TRBD2. V lost 4 bases, J lost 6 bases, and 5 bases stayed unmatched. CDR1 and CDR2 from the germline V gene are SGHTA and FQGTGA. The CDR3 is 14 amino acids. The CDR3 protein is CASSSTSGSREQYF. The CDR3 DNA follows: TGTGCCAGCAGCTCTACTAGCGGGAGCCGCGAGCAGTACTTC.

The chain is built from TRBV4-1 and TRBJ2-5; 9 positions match TRBD2. Germline V lookup: CDR1 MGHRA, CDR2 YSYEKL. The CDR3 is 18 amino acids. V shed 3 bases and J 4 bases; nucleotides not matched to a gene: 15. This CDR3 reads CASSHLGLAGTSGETQYF. The CDR3 nucleotides are TGCGCCAGCAGCCATCTTGGTCTAGCGGGAACTAGCGGAGAGACCCAGTACTTC.

V and J are TRBV7-9 and TRBJ2-2, with 7 bases lining up with TRBD1. Germline V lookup: CDR1 SEHNR, CDR2 FQNEAQ (reference sequence). The CDR3 is 16 amino acids. V lost 1 base, J lost 2 bases, and 4 bases stayed unmatched. This CDR3 is CASSLEGTVNTGELFF. The CDR3 DNA reads as TGTGCCAGCAGCTTAGAAGGGACAGTTAACACCGGGGAGCTGTTTTTT.

The chain links TRBV5-4 to TRBJ1-4; TRBD1 matches at 9 bases. The CDR3 has 13 amino acids. With V trimmed by 5 bases and J by 8 bases, 4 bases remained unmatched. The germline gives CDR1 SGHNT, CDR2 YYREEE (reference sequence). The CDR3 spells CASRQGAREKLFF. The DNA of the CDR3 is TGTGCCAGCAGACAGGGGGCGAGAGAAAAACTGTTTTTT.

A single count supports this clone. This chain joins TRBV7-8 and TRBJ1-5, with D perhaps TRBD1 (6 bases). The length of the CDR3 is 15 residues. V was pared by 5 bases and J by 3 bases, with 14 bases between. Germline lookup yields CDR1 SGHVS and CDR2 FQNEAQ. The CDR3 spells CASSLTWDNNQPQHF. The CDR3 DNA reads TGTGCCAGCAGCCTCACCTGGGACAACAATCAGCCCCAGCATTTT. Filled out from reference TRBV7-8 and TRBJ1-5, the complete variable domain reads GAGVSQSPRYKVAKRGQDVALRCDPISGHVSLFWYQQALGQGPEFLTYFQNEAQLDKSGLPSDRFFAERPEGSVSTLKIQRTQQEDSAVYLCASSLTWDNNQPQHFGDGTRLSIL.

This sequence joins TRBV11-2 and TRBJ2-1, with D hard to call. Germline V lookup: CDR1 SGHAT, CDR2 FQNNGV. With 6 bases removed from V and 0 bases from J, the gap between germline ends came to 18 bases. CDR3 length: 17 residues. The CDR3 is CASSSTLERSSYNEQFF. The CDR3 DNA sequence: TGTGCCAGCAGTTCGACCCTAGAGCGTAGCTCCTACAATGAGCAGTTCTTC.

The chain uses TRBV7-8 and TRBJ1-3; 7 bases map to TRBD1. V lost 1 base, J lost 0 bases, and 9 bases stayed unmatched. The germline V gene encodes CDR1 SGHVS and CDR2 FQNEAQ. There are 18 residues in the CDR3. Here the CDR3 reads CASSLDGTGTVSGNTIYF. CDR3 nucleotide sequence: TGTGCCAGCAGCTTAGACGGAACCGGGACAGTCTCTGGAAACACCATATATTTT.

The chain recombines TRBV10-3 with TRBJ2-1, with TRBD2 identical over 8 bases. CDR1 is ENHRY, CDR2 SYGVKD, per germline. The length of the CDR3 is 15 residues. Trimming at V came to 8 bases and at J to 2 bases, leaving 8 bases not matched to a gene. In nucleotides, the CDR3 is TGTGCCATCGGGCCCGAGCGGGGGCCCTACAATGAGCAGTTCTTC. Its protein product is CAIGPERGPYNEQFF.

V is TRBV9 and J is TRBJ1-1; possible D gene TRBD1, 6 bases. This CDR3 contains 13 residues. Between the trimmed V and J ends, which lost 4 bases and 3 bases, there was a span of 10 bases. Germline loops: CDR1 SGDLS, CDR2 YYNGEE. The CDR3 nucleotides read TGTGCCAGCAGCCTGGACAGCTACACTGAAGCTTTCTTT. It is translated as CASSLDSYTEAFF.

V and J are TRBV7-2 and TRBJ2-1; the match to TRBD2 covers 14 bases. The length of the CDR3 is 19 residues. Germline values: CDR1 SGHTA, CDR2 FQGNSA. V gave up 2 bases and J gave up 8 bases; unmatched junction bases: 14. CDR3 DNA sequence: TGTGCCAGCAGCTTAATAAGACTAGCGGGAGGGCTCGTAGACGATGAGCAGTTCTTC. Translating gives CASSLIRLAGGLVDDEQFF.

This clone has only one observation. V is TRBV11-2 and J is TRBJ2-2, with TRBD1 identical over 9 bases. The CDR3 runs 14 residues. Germline V gene lookup returns CDR1 SGHAT and CDR2 FQNNGV. V shed 8 bases, J shed 3 bases, and the junction held 4 bases outside the gene matches. CDR3 region: CASRTGVDTGELFF. The CDR3 DNA is TGTGCCAGCCGGACAGGGGTCGACACCGGGGAGCTGTTTTTT.

The chain is built from TRBV9 and TRBJ2-5; 7 positions agree with TRBD2. The V gene end was trimmed by 2 bases and the J gene end by 5 bases; junction bases not matched to a gene: 3. The germline V gene has CDR1 SGDLS and CDR2 YYNGEE. The CDR3 is 13 amino acids. The CDR3 DNA reads TGTGCCAGCAGCGTGGGAGGGAGGGAGACCCAGTACTTC. Translated, it gives CASSVGGRETQYF.

This clone is categorized as medium-sized. The V and J genes are TRBV7-6 and TRBJ1-2; D call uncertain. This CDR3 spans 14 amino acids. Germline CDR1 and CDR2: SGHVS and FNYEAQ. V lost 5 bases to trimming and J lost 7 bases, with 17 bases between them. CDR3: CASSPRRAGSGYTF. CDR3 bases: TGTGCCAGCAGCCCCCGAAGGGCGGGGAGTGGCTACACCTTC.

The V call is TRBV5-6, the J call TRBJ1-1, with D perhaps TRBD1 (5 bases). The CDR3 length is 16 residues. Trimming cost V 6 bases and J 1 base, with 19 bases left between them. The V gene's germline CDR1 is SGHDT and CDR2 YYEEEE. CDR3 bases: TGTGCCAGCATCTCGCCACGTGGGGGGTCGAACACTGAAGCTTTCTTT. Its protein is CASISPRGGSNTEAFF.